This T cell receptor beta chain was documented in a study of blood T cells in healthy people across ages. Whole-study findings and limits: A greater number of naive CD4+ cells and higher diversity distinguished long-lived donors from aged donors.

For the second PCR, which ran for 7 to 11 cycles, a sample-barcoded 5' primer and a J-beta primer mix were used. The template-switch adaptor was a 5' adaptor with 12 random nucleotides. It tagged each cDNA molecule. One entry per CDR3 protein, called by TCRdb with MiXCR from the 5' RACE reads. The sample has 650,000 to 1,000,000 distinct CDR3 sequences; under 40% are singletons. This clonotype showed up many times. Its antigen is currently unknown. Per the germline V gene, CDR1 is DFQATT and CDR2 is SNEGSKA (reference sequence). Trimming cost V 4 bases and J 0 bases, with 4 bases left between them. The CDR3 covers 12 residues.

The clonotype was recovered from a man younger than 35 in good health. This chain uses TRBV20-1 with TRBJ2-4; unclear D gene. Source material: blood. The CDR3 DNA is TGCAGTGCTAAAGTAGCCAAAAACATTCAGTACTTC. Translating it yields CSAKVAKNIQYF.